Here is one TCR beta chain with its context. The antigen it binds to is not known. Base qualities are not recorded, but no much larger clone differs from it by a single base. The data stem from a study of CD8+ T cells in alopecia areata (dated by TCRdb to 2016 to 2018). Regarding the complete study: Treated patients were enrolled in an open-label pilot trial of oral tofacitinib at 5 to 10 mg twice daily for moderate-to-severe alopecia areata. Patients stayed on tofacitinib for 6 to 18 months and then had 6 months of follow-up off drug so that delayed response and recurrence could be assessed. In treated patients, disease severity was measured using the SALT score, which gives the percentage of scalp surface area affected. In both human patients and the C3H/HeJ mouse model, the study applied high-throughput TCRbeta sequencing to look at T cell clonal expansion in alopecia areata. On the human side, TCRbeta sequencing was run on scalp tissue and on sorted CD4+ and CD8+ peripheral blood T cells from healthy controls and from alopecia areata patients with either patchy or totalis/universalis disease. Biopsies were taken from tofacitinib-treated patients at baseline and again at 4 and 24 weeks into treatment, and several of those patients also had a later scalp biopsy. Scalp clonality was compared among normal scalp (n=4), patchy alopecia areata scalp (n=8), and alopecia totalis/universalis scalp (n=8). RNA was obtained with the PAXgene miRNA kit for fixed scalp, the miRNeasy kit for PBMCs, and the RNeasy kit for mouse skin. immunoSEQ multiplex PCR using 35 Vbeta forward primers and 13 Jbeta reverse primers was used to amplify TCRbeta CDR3 regions.

The research as a whole found: Because the treated cohort was small and had only one nonresponder, larger studies are needed to examine links between baseline CD8+ expansion and response. Many expanded lesional clones persisted in scalp and blood during tofacitinib treatment, which may partly explain relapse after stopping treatment. Shared TCR sequences between patients were less evident than in mice, which may be partly attributable to HLA diversity in the patient population. Compared with normal scalp, lesional scalp, particularly in alopecia totalis/universalis, had higher clonality and more expanded CD8+ clones, which suggests antigenic drive. Unlike mouse skin, which is dominated by gammadelta T cells, normal human skin has resident alphabeta T cells that are also sequenced, and this complicates analysis of the scalp TCR repertoire. Tofacitinib significantly decreased scalp clonality and the number of expanded CD8+ clones among the top 100 scalp clones.

Spanning cysteine to phenylalanine, the CDR3 consists of 15 amino acids. The entry retains the CDR3 DNA only, 45 bases that are in frame from base 1. The germline V gene yields MNHEY for CDR1 and SVGAGI for CDR2. V sheds 0 bases and J sheds 2 bases, leaving 10 bases between their ends. The library was prepared using the immunoSEQ multiplex PCR assay. For TCR sequencing, RNA was extracted from every sample and reverse transcribed into cDNA to serve as template. First-strand cDNA was synthesized with SuperScript III using a 2:1 mix of oligo-dT and random hexamers. A synthetic immune receptor repertoire was used to assess amplification bias, and residual bias was removed computationally. The paper's data handling went like this. After raw reads were preprocessed to remove errors, the CDR3 was defined following IMGT conventions as running from the conserved cysteine to phenylalanine. To get clonality, Shannon entropy was normalized by log2 of the number of productive unique TCRs and the result was subtracted from 1. Whether each scalp clone was CD4 or CD8 was inferred by checking scalp TCRbeta sequences against the CD4 and CD8 repertoires from sorted blood. Imported from immuneACCESS, the table was reduced by TCRdb to in-frame sequences with V and J called. These copies leave out some clones; in studies compared against another copy, an unresolved V gene accounts for under half, and the cause of the remainder is not known. D and trimming come from the DNA, and the V and J calls and clone size come from that table. The sample data list around 190,000 clones, and roughly 60% of these were observed just once. The ten top clones hold over 1% of the sample.

The time point label on this specimen signifies: 24 weeks on oral tofacitinib. Sample treatment or condition, as interpreted from the label and publication: oral pan-JAK inhibitor, 5-10 mg twice daily. Lesional scalp punch biopsies and peripheral blood were obtained from alopecia areata patients. PBMCs were isolated by density centrifugation and stained for CD3, CD4 and CD8, after which CD4+ and CD8+ T cells were sorted on a FACSAria. This clonotype was sampled from a human donor with alopecia areata. The sequencing here drew on CD4+ T cells sorted from blood, taken at week 24, from a patient treated with tofacitinib. This sequence uses TRBV6-5 and TRBJ1-1; no D segment can be confidently identified. The CDR3 sequence is CASSYSMKANTEAFF. The DNA reads as follows: TGTGCCAGCAGTTACTCGATGAAGGCCAACACTGAAGCTTTCTTT.